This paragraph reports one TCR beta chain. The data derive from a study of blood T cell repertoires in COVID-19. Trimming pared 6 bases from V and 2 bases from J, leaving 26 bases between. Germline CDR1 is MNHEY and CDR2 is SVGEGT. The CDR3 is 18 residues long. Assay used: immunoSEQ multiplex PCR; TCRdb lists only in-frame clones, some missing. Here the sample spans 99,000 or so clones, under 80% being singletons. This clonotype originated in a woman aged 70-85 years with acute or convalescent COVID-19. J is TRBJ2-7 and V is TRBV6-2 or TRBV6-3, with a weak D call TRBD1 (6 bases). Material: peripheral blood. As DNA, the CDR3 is TGTGCCAGCAGCCCTTATTACCCTACAGGGCTGATAACCTACGAGCAGTACTTC. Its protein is CASSPYYPTGLITYEQYF.